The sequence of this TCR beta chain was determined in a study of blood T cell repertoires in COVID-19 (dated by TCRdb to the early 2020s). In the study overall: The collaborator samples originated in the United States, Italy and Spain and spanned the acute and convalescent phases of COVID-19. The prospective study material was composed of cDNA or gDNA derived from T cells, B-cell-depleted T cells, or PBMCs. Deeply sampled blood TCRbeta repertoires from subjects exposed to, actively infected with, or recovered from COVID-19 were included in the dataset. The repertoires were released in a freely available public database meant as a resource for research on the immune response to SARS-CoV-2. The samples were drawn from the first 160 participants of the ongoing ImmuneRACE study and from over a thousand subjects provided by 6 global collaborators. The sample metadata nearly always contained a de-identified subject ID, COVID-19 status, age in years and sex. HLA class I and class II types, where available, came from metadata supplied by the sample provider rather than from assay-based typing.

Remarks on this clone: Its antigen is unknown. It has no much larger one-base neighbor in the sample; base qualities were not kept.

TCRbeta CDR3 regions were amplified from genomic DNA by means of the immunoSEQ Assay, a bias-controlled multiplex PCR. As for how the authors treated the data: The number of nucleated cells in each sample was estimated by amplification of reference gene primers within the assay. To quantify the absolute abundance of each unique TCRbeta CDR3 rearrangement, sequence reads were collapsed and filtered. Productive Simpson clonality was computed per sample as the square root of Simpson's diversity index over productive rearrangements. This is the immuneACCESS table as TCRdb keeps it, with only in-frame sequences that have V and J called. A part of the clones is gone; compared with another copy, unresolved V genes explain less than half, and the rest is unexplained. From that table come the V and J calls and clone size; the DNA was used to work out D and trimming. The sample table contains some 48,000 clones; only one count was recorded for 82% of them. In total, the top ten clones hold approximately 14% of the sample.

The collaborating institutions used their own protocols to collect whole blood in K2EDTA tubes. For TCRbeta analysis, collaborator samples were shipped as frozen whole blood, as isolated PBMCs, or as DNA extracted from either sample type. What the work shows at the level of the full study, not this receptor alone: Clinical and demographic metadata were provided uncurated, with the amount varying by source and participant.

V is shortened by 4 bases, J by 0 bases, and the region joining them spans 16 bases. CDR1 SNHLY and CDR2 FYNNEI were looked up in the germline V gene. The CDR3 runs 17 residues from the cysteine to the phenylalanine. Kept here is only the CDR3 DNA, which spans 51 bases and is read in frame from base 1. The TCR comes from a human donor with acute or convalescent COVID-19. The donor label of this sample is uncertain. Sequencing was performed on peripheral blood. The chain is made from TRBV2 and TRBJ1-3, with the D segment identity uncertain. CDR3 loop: CASSGGAGFRSGNTIYF. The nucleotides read TGTGCCAGCAGTGGTGGTGCGGGTTTTCGCTCTGGAAACACCATATATTTT.